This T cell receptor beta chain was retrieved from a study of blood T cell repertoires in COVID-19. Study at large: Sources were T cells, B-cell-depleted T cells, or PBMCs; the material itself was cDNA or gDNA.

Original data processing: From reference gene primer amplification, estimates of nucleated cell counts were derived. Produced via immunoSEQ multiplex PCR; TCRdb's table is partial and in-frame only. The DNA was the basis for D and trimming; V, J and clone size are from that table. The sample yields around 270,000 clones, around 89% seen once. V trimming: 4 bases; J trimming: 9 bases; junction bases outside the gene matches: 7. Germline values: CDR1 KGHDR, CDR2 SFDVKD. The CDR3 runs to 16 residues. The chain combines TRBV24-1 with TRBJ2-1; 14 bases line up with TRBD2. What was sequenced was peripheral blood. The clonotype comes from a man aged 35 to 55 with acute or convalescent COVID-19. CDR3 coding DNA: TGTGCCACCAGTGACCCGACTAGCGGGGGGGCTTCTGAGCAGTTCTTC. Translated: CATSDPTSGGASEQFF.